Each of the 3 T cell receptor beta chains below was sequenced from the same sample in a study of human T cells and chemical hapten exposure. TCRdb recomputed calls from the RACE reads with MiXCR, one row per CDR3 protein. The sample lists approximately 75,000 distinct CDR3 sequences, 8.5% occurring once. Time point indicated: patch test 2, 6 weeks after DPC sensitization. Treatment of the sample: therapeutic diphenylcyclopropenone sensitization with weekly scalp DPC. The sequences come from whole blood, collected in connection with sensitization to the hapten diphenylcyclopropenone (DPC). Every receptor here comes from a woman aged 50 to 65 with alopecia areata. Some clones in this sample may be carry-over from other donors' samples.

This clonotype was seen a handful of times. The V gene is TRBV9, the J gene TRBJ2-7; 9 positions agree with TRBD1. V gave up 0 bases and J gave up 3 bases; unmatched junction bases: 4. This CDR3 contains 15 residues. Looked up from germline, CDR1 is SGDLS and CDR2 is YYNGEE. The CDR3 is CASSVGDRVNYEQYF. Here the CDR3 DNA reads TGTGCCAGCAGCGTAGGGGACAGGGTCAACTACGAGCAGTACTTC.

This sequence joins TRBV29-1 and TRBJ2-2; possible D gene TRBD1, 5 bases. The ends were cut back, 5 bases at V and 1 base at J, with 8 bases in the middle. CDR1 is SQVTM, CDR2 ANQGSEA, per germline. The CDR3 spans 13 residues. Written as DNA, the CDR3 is TGCAGCGTTAAACAGGAGAACACCGGGGAGCTGTTTTTT. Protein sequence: CSVKQENTGELFF.

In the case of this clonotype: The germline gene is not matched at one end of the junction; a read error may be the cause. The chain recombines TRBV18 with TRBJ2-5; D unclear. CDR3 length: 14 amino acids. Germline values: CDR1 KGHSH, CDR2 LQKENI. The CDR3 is CVSSPPSGVGTQYF. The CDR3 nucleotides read TGTGTCAGCTCACCACCGTCGGGTGTTGGGACCCAGTACTTC.